This TCR beta chain comes out of a study of human T cells and chemical hapten exposure. The overall study: While the approximately 24-week study was under way, patients received diphenylcyclopropenone on the scalp every week. Small pooled library volume differences chiefly drove per-sample TCR yield variation.

Findings of the study overall: Expanded TCR sets contained significantly more large CDR3 similarity clusters than controls.

Time point indicated: pre-sensitization, week 0. The treatment is: therapeutic diphenylcyclopropenone sensitization with weekly scalp DPC. Blood was drawn before each patch test was applied. At least ten counts were recorded for this clonotype. Its specificity is not known. Germline values: CDR1 DFQATT, CDR2 SNEGSKA (reference sequence). V dropped 1 base and J dropped 7; count of bases not matched to a gene: 3. CDR3 length: 13 amino acids. One entry per CDR3 protein, called by TCRdb with MiXCR from the RACE reads. The profile shows tens of thousands of distinct CDR3 sequences, 12% to 15% of them singletons.

This receptor was obtained from a woman aged 50 to 60 with alopecia areata. Some clones in this sample may be carry-over from other donors' samples. Sample: whole blood, taken in connection with sensitization to the hapten diphenylcyclopropenone (DPC). The rearrangement uses TRBV20-1 and TRBJ1-2; 10 bases match TRBD1. The CDR3, as DNA: TGCAGTGCTAGAGTGGACAGGGGGATTGGCTACACCTTC. Translation: CSARVDRGIGYTF.